This is a list of T cell receptor beta chains from one sample in a study of blood T cell repertoires in COVID-19. Sequencing was performed with immunoSEQ multiplex PCR; in TCRdb, only in-frame clones are kept and a portion is missing. The sample records around 130,000 clones, more than 70% being singletons. The sequencing input was peripheral blood. The receptors here all came from a human donor in a cohort sampled during active COVID-19. CDR3s include the opening cysteine and the closing phenylalanine or tryptophan. Each record gives: clone size, V gene, D gene, J gene, CDR3 protein, CDR3 DNA. A D gene is named only where the DNA matches it firmly. The size entry is marked missing in some rows and otherwise reads once, few, many or a size class.

.	TRBV2	.	TRBJ2-3	CASTLTDTQYF	TGTGCCAGCACCCTAACAGATACGCAGTATTTT
.	TRBV5-1	TRBD2	TRBJ2-1	CASSLANPGTSGGYNEQFF	TGCGCCAGCAGCTTGGCGAACCCCGGGACTAGCGGGGGCTACAATGAGCAGTTCTTC
.	TRBV7-2	.	TRBJ1-5	CASTGPGGNQPQHF	TGTGCCAGCACCGGCCCAGGGGGCAATCAGCCCCAGCATTTT
few	TRBV14	.	TRBJ2-6	CASSQDHSGANVLTF	TGTGCCAGCAGCCAAGATCACTCTGGGGCCAACGTCCTGACTTTC
.	TRBV12-5	.	TRBJ1-5	CASGPLRQPQHF	TGTGCTAGTGGTCCCCTTCGGCAGCCCCAGCATTTT
.	TRBV3-1/TRBV3-2	TRBD1	TRBJ1-5	CASSQGQGRAQHF	TGTGCCAGCAGCCAAGGACAGGGGAGGGCCCAGCATTTT
.	TRBV3-1/TRBV3-2	.	TRBJ1-2	CASSPSGVLGGYTF	TGTGCCAGCAGCCCGTCGGGAGTTTTAGGCGGCTACACCTTC
.	TRBV6-5	.	TRBJ1-1	CASSLTGKYEAFF	TGTGCCAGCAGCCTAACAGGGAAGTACGAAGCTTTCTTT
.	TRBV19	.	TRBJ2-3	CASRQQGPDTQYF	TGTGCCAGTAGACAACAGGGTCCCGATACGCAGTATTTT
.	TRBV4-3	TRBD2	TRBJ2-5	CASSQTAGGQETQYF	TGCGCCAGCAGCCAAACGGCGGGGGGGCAAGAGACCCAGTACTTC
.	TRBV13	.	TRBJ1-1	CASSPILTGIPEAFF	TGTGCCAGCAGCCCAATTCTCACAGGTATCCCTGAAGCTTTCTTT
.	TRBV19	.	TRBJ1-1	CASSPQTVSEAFF	TGTGCCAGTAGTCCGCAGACAGTTTCTGAAGCTTTCTTT
.	TRBV6-6	.	TRBJ2-1	CASSFPTGQIYNEQFF	TGTGCCAGCAGTTTTCCCACCGGACAGATCTACAATGAGCAGTTCTTC
.	TRBV5-1	TRBD2	TRBJ2-1	CASSLGLAGEQFF	TGCGCCAGCAGCCTGGGACTAGCGGGGGAGCAGTTCTTC
.	TRBV4-3	.	TRBJ1-2	CASSQDRYGYTF	TGCGCCAGCAGCCAAGATCGGTATGGCTACACCTTC
.	TRBV29-1	.	TRBJ1-1	CSGETGPTEAFF	TGCAGCGGCGAAACAGGGCCCACTGAAGCTTTCTTT
.	TRBV5-6	TRBD1	TRBJ1-2	CASNIQGAGGYTF	TGTGCCAGCAACATCCAGGGGGCTGGAGGCTACACCTTC
few	TRBV4-3	.	TRBJ2-1	CASSQDPAGNEQFF	TGCGCCAGCAGCCAGGATCCAGCGGGTAATGAGCAGTTCTTC
.	TRBV11-2	TRBD1	TRBJ2-7	CASSLADRGPYEQYF	TGTGCCAGCAGCTTAGCGGACAGGGGACCCTACGAGCAGTACTTC
.	TRBV6-1	.	TRBJ1-5	CASSEEWATQSAQHF	TGTGCCAGCAGTGAAGAATGGGCGACCCAATCAGCCCAGCATTTT
.	TRBV5-4	.	TRBJ1-2	CASRIKGEPNYGYTF	TGTGCCAGCAGGATAAAGGGAGAACCCAACTATGGCTACACCTTC
few	TRBV5-1	TRBD2	TRBJ2-5	CASGEGGETQYF	TGCGCCAGCGGGGAGGGCGGGGAGACCCAGTACTTC
.	TRBV7-9	.	TRBJ1-6	CASRATTGIFGEDNSPLHF	TGTGCCAGCAGGGCGACAACTGGCATTTTTGGGGAGGATAATTCACCCCTCCACTTT
.	TRBV9	.	TRBJ2-1	CASSLSRGGGNEQFF	TGTGCCAGCAGCCTATCCAGGGGAGGGGGCAATGAGCAGTTCTTC
.	TRBV29-1	TRBD1	TRBJ1-1	CSVVPWGVGQGTEAFF	TGCAGCGTTGTTCCATGGGGAGTTGGACAGGGGACTGAAGCTTTCTTT
.	TRBV5-4	TRBD1	TRBJ2-3	CASSRDRVGTDTQYF	TGTGCCAGCAGCCGGGACAGGGTAGGCACAGATACGCAGTATTTT
.	TRBV10-3	.	TRBJ2-5	CAIRSDSESGETQYF	TGTGCCATCAGGAGCGACTCCGAGTCAGGGGAGACCCAGTACTTC
.	TRBV2	TRBD1	TRBJ2-5	CASSGQGGGQGTQYF	TGTGCCAGCAGCGGACAGGGAGGTGGGCAAGGGACCCAGTACTTC
.	TRBV6-5	TRBD2	TRBJ2-1	CASSTTGTSYNEQFF	TGTGCCAGCAGTACTACCGGGACTAGCTACAATGAGCAGTTCTTC
.	TRBV19	.	TRBJ2-1	CASSIGAGNEQFF	TGTGCCAGTAGTATAGGGGCAGGCAATGAGCAGTTCTTC
.	TRBV11-2	.	TRBJ1-2	CASSLAQGHGYTF	TGTGCCAGCAGCTTAGCGCAGGGCCATGGCTACACCTTC
.	TRBV5-1	TRBD1	TRBJ1-4	CASSGGQLGEKLFF	TGCGCCAGCAGCGGGGGACAGCTCGGGGAGAAACTGTTTTTT
.	TRBV12-5	.	TRBJ1-5	CASGLVGVGMASNQPQHF	TGTGCTAGTGGTTTGGTAGGGGTGGGGATGGCCAGCAATCAGCCCCAGCATTTT
.	TRBV15	TRBD1	TRBJ1-1	CATSRSGTGEGTEAFF	TGTGCCACCTCAAGATCTGGGACAGGGGAGGGCACTGAAGCTTTCTTT
.	TRBV19	.	TRBJ1-3	CASSEQRNTIYF	TGTGCCAGTAGTGAACAGCGAAACACCATATATTTT
once	TRBV5-1	TRBD1	TRBJ2-1	CASSLGQGGDDEQFF	TGCGCCAGCAGCTTGGGACAGGGGGGCGACGATGAGCAGTTCTTC
.	TRBV9	.	TRBJ2-2	CASSVAAGLGTGELFF	TGTGCCAGCAGCGTAGCGGCGGGTCTGGGCACCGGGGAGCTGTTTTTT
few	TRBV12-3/TRBV12-4	.	TRBJ1-3	CASSMTVGTIYF	TGTGCCAGCAGTATGACAGTAGGCACCATATATTTT
.	TRBV30	TRBD1	TRBJ2-1	CAWGDRVNEQFF	TGTGCCTGGGGGGACAGGGTGAATGAGCAGTTCTTC